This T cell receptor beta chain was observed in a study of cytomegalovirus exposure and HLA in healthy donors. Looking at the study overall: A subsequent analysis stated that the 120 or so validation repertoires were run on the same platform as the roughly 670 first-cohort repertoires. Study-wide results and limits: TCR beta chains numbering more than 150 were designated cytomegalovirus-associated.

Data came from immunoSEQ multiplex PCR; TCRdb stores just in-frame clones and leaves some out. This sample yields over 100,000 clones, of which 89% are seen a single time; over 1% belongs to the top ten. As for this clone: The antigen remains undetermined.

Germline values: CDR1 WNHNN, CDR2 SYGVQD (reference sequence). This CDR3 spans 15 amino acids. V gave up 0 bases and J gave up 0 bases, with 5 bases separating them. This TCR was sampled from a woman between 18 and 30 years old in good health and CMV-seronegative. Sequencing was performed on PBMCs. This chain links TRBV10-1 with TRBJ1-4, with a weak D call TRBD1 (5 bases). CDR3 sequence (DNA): TGCGCCAGCAGTGAGTCAGGGGCAACTAATGAAAAACTGTTTTTT. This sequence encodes CASSESGATNEKLFF.